This T cell receptor (beta chain) came from a study of T cells in Graves' hyperthyroidism and ophthalmopathy. Study-wide results and limits: From stable hyperthyroidism, ophthalmopathy was set apart by a 13 V-J model.

Remarks on this clonotype: Its antigen is not known.

This CDR3 comprises 17 residues. The ends were cut back, 0 bases at V and 1 base at J, with 13 bases in the middle. CDR1 and CDR2 from the germline V gene are SEHNR and FQNEAQ (reference sequence). Investigators excluded patients with uncontrolled infection, other autoimmune disease, pregnancy or lactation. From 9 to 10 ml of fresh peripheral blood, PBMCs were isolated. From RNA transcripts, TCR beta CDR3 regions were amplified. TCR CDR3 regions were first amplified by RT-PCR with HTBI primers. TCRdb reanalysed the multiplex PCR reads using MiXCR and keeps one entry per CDR3 protein. The repertoire holds a few hundred thousand distinct CDR3 sequences, with roughly a sixth as singletons.

This clonotype originated in a woman aged 40 to 50 with Graves' ophthalmopathy. The sample comprised blood. The V and J genes are TRBV7-9 and TRBJ2-1; the D gene is possibly TRBD2 (5 bases). The CDR3 region has the DNA TGTGCCAGCAGCTTAGCCCCGGCCTCGGGGTCCTACAATGAGCAGTTCTTC. It specifies CASSLAPASGSYNEQFF.